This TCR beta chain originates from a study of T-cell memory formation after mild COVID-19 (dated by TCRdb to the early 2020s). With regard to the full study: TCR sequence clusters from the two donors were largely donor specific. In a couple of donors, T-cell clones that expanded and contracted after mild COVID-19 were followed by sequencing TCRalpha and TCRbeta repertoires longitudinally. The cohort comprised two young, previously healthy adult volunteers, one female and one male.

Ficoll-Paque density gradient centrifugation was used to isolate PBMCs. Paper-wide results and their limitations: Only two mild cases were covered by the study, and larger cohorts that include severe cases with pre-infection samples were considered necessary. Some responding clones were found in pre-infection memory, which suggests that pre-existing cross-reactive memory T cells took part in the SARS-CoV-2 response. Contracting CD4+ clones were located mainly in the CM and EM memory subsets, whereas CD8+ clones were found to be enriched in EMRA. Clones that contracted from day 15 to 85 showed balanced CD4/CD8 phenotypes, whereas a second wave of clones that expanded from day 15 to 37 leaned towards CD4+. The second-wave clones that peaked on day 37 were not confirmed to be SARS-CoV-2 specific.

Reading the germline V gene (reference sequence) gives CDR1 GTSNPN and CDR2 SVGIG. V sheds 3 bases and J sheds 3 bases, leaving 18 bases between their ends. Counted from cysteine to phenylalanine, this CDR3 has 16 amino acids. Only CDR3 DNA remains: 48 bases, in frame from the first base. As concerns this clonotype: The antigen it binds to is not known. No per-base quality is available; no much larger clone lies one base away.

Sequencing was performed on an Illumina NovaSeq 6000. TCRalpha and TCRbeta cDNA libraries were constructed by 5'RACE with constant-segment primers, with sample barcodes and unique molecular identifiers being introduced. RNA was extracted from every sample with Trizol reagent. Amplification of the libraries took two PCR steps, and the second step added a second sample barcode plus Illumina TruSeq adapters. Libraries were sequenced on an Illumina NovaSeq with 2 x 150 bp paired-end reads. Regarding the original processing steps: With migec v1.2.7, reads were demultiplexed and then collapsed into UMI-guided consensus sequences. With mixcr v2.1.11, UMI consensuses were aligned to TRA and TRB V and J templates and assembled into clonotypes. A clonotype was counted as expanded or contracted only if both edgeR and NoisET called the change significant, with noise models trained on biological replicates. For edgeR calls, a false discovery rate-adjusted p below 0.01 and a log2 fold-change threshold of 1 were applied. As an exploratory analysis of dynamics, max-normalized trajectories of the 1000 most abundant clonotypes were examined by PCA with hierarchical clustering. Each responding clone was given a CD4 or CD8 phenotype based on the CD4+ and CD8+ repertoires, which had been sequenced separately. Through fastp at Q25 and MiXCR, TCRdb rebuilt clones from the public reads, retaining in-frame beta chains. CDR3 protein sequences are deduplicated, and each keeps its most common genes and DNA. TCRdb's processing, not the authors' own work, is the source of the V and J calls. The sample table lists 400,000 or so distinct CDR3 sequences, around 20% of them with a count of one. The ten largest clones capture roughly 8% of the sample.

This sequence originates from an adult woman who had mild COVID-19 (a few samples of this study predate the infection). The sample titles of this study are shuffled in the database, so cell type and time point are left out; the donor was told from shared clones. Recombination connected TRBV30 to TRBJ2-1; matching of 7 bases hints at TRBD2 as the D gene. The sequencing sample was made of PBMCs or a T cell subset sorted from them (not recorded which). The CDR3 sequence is CAWRTPAGAFYNEQFF. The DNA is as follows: TGTGCCTGGAGGACCCCTGCGGGGGCTTTCTACAATGAGCAGTTCTTC.